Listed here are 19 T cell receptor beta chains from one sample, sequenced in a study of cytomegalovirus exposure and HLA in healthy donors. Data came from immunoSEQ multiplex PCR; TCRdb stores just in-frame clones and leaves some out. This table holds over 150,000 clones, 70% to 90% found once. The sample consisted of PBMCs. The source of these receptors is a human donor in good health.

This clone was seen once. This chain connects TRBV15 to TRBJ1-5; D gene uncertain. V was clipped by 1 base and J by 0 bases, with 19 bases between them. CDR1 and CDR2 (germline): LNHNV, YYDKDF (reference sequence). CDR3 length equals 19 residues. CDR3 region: CATSRGMVAVRNSNQPQHF. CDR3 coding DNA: TGTGCCACCAGCAGAGGGATGGTGGCGGTAAGGAATAGCAATCAGCCCCAGCATTTT.

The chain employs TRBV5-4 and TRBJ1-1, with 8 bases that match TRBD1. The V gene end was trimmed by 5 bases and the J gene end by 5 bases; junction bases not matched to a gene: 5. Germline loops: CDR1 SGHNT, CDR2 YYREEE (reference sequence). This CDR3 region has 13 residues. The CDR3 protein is CASRQGVGTEAFF. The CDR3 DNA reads TGTGCCAGCAGACAGGGGGTCGGGACTGAAGCTTTCTTT.

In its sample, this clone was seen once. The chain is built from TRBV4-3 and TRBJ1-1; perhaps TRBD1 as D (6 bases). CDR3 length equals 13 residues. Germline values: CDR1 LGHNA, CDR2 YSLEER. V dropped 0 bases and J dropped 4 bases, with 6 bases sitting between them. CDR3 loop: CASSQEQGTEAFF. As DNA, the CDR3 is TGCGCCAGCAGCCAAGAACAGGGCACTGAAGCTTTCTTT.

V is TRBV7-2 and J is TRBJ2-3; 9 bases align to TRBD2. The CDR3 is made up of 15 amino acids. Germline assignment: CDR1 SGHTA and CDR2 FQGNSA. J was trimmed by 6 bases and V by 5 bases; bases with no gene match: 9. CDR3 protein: CASSALGLASDTQYF. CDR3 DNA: TGTGCCAGCAGCGCGCTGGGACTAGCATCCGATACGCAGTATTTT.

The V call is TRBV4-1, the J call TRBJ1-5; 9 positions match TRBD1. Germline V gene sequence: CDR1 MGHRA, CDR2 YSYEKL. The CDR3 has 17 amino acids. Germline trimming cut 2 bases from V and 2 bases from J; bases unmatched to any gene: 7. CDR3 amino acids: CASSQTGGRRRNQPQHF. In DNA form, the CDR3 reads TGCGCCAGCAGCCAAACAGGGGGCAGGCGTCGCAATCAGCCCCAGCATTTT.

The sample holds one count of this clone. The DNA for the CDR3 is TGCGCCAGCAGTCTCTCAATCCAGGCACTCAATCAGCCCCAGCATTTT. This translates into CASSLSIQALNQPQHF. V usage is TRBV4-1 and J usage is TRBJ1-5; D uncertain. This CDR3 has 16 amino acids. The V end was cut by 6 bases, the J end by 3 bases, with 18 bases between. Germline V gives CDR1 MGHRA, CDR2 YSYEKL.

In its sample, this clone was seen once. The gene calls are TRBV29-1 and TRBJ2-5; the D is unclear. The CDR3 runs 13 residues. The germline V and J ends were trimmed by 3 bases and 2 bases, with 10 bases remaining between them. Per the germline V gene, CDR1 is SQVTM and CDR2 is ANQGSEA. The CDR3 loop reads CSVESSFQETQYF. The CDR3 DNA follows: TGCAGCGTTGAGTCGTCTTTTCAAGAGACCCAGTACTTC. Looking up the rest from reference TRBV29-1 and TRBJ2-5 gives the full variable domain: SAVISQKPSRDICQRGTSLTIQCQVDSQVTMMFWYRQQPGQSLTLIATANQGSEATYESGFVIDKFPISRPNLTFSTLTVSNMSPEDSSIYLCSVESSFQETQYFGPGTRLLVL.

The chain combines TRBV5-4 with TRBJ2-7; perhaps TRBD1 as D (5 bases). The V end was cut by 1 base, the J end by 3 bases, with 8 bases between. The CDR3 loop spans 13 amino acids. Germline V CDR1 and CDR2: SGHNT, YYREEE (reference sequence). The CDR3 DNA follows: TGTGCCAGCAGCTTGAATAGGGGCTACGAGCAGTACTTC. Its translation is CASSLNRGYEQYF.

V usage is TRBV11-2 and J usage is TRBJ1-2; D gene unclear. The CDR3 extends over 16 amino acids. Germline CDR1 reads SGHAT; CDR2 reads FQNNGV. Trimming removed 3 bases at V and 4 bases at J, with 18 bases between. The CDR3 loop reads CASSFTHTPSGYGYTF. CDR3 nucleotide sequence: TGTGCCAGCAGCTTCACTCACACACCAAGCGGCTATGGCTACACCTTC. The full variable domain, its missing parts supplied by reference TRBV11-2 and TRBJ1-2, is EAGVAQSPRYKIIEKRQSVAFWCNPISGHATLYWYQQILGQGPKLLIQFQNNGVVDDSQLPKDRFSAERLKGVDSTLKIQPAKLEDSAVYLCASSFTHTPSGYGYTFGSGTRLTVV.

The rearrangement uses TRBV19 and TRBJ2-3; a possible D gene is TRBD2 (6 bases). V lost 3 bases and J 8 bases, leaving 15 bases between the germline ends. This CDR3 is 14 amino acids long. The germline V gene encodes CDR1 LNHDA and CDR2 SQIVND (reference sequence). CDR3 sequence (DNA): TGTGCCAGTAGTATGGGACTTGACATTGCTACGCAGTATTTT. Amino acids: CASSMGLDIATQYF.

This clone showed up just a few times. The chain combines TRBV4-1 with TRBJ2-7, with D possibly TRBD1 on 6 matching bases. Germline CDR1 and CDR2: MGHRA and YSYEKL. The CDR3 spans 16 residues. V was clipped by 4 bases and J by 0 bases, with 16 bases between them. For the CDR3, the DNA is TGCGCCAGCAGCCGTTCGGACAGCCTGAGCTCCTACGAGCAGTACTTC. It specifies CASSRSDSLSSYEQYF.

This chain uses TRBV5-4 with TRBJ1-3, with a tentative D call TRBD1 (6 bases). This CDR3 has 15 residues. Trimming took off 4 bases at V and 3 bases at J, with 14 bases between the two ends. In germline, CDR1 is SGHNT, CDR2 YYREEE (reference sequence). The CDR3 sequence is CASSPDRMVGNTIYF. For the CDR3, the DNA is TGTGCCAGCAGCCCCGACAGGATGGTTGGAAACACCATATATTTT.

The CDR3 is CASSLGLAGETQYF. In DNA form, the CDR3 reads TGTGCCAGCAGCTTAGGACTAGCGGGGGAGACCCAGTACTTC. The rearrangement joins TRBV7-2 to TRBJ2-5, with TRBD2 matching over 11 bases. The CDR3 contains 14 residues. The V segment lost 1 base and the J segment 5 bases; nucleotides outside the gene matches: 0. Germline V gene sequence: CDR1 SGHTA, CDR2 FQGNSA.

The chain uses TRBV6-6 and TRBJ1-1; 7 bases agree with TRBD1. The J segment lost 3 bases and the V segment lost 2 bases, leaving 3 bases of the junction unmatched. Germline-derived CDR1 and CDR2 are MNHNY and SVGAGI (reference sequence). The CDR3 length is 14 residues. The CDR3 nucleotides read TGTGCCAGCAGTTACAGGGGGCCTGACACTGAAGCTTTCTTT. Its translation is CASSYRGPDTEAFF.

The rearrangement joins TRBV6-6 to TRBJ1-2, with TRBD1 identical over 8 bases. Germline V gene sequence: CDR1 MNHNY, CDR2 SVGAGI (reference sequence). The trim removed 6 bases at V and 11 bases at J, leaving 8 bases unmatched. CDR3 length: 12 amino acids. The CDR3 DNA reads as TGTGCCAGCAGGGACAGGGAGGGAAGTTACACCTTC. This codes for CASRDREGSYTF.

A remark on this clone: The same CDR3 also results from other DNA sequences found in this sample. CDR3 coding DNA: TGTGCCAGCAGCGTAGGGGACAGGGGGGATTTATGGCCCCAGCATTTT. It is translated as CASSVGDRGDLWPQHF. The rearrangement links TRBV9 to TRBJ1-5; 11 bases are shared with TRBD1. This CDR3 contains 16 residues. The germline V gene has CDR1 SGDLS and CDR2 YYNGEE. V shed 0 bases and J 9 bases; nucleotides not matched to a gene: 8.

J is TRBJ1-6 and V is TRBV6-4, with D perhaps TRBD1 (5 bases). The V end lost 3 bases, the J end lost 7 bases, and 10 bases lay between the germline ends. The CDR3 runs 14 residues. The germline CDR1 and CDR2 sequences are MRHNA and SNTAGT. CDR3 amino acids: CASSEVAGNSPLHF. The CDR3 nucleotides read TGTGCCAGCAGTGAAGTGGCAGGGAATTCACCCCTCCACTTT.

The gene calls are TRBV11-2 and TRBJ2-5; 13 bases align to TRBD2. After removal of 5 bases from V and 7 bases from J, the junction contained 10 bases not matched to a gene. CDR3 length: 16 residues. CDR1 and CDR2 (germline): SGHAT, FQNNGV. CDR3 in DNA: TGTGCCAGCAGCCCTACTAGCGGGAGGGCCTCTGGGACCCAGTACTTC. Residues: CASSPTSGRASGTQYF.

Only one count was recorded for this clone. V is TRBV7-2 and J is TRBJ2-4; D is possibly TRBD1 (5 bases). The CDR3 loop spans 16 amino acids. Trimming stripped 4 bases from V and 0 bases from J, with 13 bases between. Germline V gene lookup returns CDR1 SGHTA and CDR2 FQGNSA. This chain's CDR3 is CASSSQGSLAKNIQYF. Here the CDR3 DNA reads TGTGCCAGCAGCTCCCAGGGATCCCTAGCCAAAAACATTCAGTACTTC.